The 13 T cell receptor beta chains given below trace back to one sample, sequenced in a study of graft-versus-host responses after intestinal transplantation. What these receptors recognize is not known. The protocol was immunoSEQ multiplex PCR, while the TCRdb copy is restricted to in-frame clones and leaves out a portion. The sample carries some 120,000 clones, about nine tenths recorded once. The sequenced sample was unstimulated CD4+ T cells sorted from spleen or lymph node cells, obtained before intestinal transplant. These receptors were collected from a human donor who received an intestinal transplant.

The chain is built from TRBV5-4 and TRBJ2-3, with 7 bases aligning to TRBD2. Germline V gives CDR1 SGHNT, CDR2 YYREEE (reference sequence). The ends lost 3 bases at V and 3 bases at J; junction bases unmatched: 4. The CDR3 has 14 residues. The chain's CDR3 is CASSWGGATDTQYF. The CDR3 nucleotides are TGTGCCAGCAGCTGGGGGGGAGCGACAGATACGCAGTATTTT.

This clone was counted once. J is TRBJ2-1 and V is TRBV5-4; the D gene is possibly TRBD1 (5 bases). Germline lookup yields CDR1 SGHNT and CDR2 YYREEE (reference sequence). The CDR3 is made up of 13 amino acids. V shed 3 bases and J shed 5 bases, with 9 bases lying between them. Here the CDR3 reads CASSSTVNNEQFF. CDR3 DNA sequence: TGTGCCAGCAGCTCGACAGTTAACAATGAGCAGTTCTTC.

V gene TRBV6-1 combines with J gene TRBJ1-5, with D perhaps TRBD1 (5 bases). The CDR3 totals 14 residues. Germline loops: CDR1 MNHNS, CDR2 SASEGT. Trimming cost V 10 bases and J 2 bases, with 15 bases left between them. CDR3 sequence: CAISYLTGNQPQHF. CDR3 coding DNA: TGTGCCATCTCGTACTTGACAGGCAATCAGCCCCAGCATTTT.

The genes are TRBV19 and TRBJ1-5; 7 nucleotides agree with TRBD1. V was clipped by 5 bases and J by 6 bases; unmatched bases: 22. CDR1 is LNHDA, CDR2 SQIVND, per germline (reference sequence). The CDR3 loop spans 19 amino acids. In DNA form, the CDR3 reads TGTGCCAGTAGTGGTATTGGTTTTAGATCGACAGGGTACAGTCAGCCCCAGCATTTT. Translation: CASSGIGFRSTGYSQPQHF.

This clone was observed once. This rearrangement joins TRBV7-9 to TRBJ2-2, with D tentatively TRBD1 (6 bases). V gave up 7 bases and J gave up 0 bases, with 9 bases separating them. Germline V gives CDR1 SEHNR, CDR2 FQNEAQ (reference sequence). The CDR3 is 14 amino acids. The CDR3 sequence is CASKRTANTGELFF. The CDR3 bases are TGTGCCAGCAAGAGGACAGCGAACACCGGGGAGCTGTTTTTT.

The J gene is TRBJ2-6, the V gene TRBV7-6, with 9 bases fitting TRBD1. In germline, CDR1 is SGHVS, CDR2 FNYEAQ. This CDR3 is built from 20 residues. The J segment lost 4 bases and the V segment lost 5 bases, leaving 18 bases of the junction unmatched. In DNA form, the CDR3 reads TGTGCCAGCAGCCAATCGTGGAGGGACAGGGAAACGTTCGGGGCCAACGTCCTGACTTTC. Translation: CASSQSWRDRETFGANVLTF.

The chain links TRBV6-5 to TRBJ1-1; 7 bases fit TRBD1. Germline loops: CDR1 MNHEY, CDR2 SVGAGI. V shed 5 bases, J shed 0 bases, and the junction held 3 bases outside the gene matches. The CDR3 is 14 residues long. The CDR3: CASSAGTVNTEAFF. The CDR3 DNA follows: TGTGCCAGCAGTGCCGGGACAGTGAACACTGAAGCTTTCTTT.

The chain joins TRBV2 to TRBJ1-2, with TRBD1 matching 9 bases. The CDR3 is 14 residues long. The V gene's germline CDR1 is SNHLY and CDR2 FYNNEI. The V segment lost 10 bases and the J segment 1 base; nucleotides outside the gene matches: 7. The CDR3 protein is CANLPGQGNYGYTF. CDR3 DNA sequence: TGTGCCAACCTACCGGGACAGGGTAACTATGGCTACACCTTC.

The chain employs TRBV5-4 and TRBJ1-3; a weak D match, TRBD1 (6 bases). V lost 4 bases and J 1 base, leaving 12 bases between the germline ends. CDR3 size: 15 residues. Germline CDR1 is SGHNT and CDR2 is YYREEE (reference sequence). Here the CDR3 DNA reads TGTGCCAGCAGCCCCGGGGGGGCATCTGGAAACACCATATATTTT. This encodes CASSPGGASGNTIYF.

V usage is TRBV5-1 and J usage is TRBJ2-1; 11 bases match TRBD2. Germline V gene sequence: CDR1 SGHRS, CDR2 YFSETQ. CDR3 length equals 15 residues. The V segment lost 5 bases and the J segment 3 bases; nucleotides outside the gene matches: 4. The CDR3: CASSTGTSGYNEQFF. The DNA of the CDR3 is TGCGCCAGCAGTACCGGGACTAGCGGCTACAATGAGCAGTTCTTC.

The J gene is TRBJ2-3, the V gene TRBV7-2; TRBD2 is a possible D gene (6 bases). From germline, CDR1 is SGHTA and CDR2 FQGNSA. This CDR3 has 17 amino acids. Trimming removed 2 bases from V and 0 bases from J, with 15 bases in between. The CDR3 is CASSLIGAGLSTDTQYF. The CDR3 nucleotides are TGTGCCAGCAGCTTAATAGGGGCGGGACTTAGCACAGATACGCAGTATTTT.

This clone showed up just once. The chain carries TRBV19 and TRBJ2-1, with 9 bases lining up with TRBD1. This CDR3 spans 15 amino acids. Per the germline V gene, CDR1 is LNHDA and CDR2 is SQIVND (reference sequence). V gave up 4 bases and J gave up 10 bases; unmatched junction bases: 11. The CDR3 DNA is TGTGCCAGTAGTACTCGGGACAGGGCGGCGCTGGAGCAGTTCTTC. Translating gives CASSTRDRAALEQFF.

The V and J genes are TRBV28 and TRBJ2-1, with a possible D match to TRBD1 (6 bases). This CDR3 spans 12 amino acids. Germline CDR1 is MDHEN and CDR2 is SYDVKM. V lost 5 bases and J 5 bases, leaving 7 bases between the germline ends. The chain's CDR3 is CASSQGNNEQFF. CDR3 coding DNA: TGTGCCAGCAGTCAGGGGAACAATGAGCAGTTCTTC.